Listed here is a single T cell receptor (beta chain). No antigen is known for it. The entry originates in a study of vaccination effects on CD4 cells after COVID-19. Study findings and constraints: Researchers report that only 1 of 255 vaccine-induced clones in healthy vaccinees cross-reacted with common cold coronaviruses.

The method was immunoSEQ multiplex PCR; TCRdb's version includes in-frame clones alone and lacks a portion of them. Here the sample spans around 41,000 clones, around three quarters being singletons. Before sequencing, viral peptide pools were used by the ViraFEST assay to expand antigen-specific CD4+ T cells. Investigators separated out CD4+ T cells once more than nine days of culture had passed. According to the study, vaccine recipients showed no prior SARS-CoV-2 infection and negative nucleocapsid antibodies. At days 3 and 7, half of the medium was exchanged for IL-2 medium. Trimming removed 6 bases at V and 3 bases at J, with 13 bases between. CDR3 length: 15 residues. The germline V gene has CDR1 SGHRS and CDR2 YFSETQ.

The receptor comes from a human donor who received a COVID-19 vaccine. The material sequenced was CD4+ T cells from PBMCs cultured with SARS-CoV-2 spike peptides, taken before COVID-19 vaccination. The chain employs TRBV5-1 and TRBJ2-6, with D possibly matching TRBD2 (6 bases). CDR3 sequence (DNA): TGCGCCAGCACCAGGGAGGCTAGTGGGGCCAACGTCCTGACTTTC. Protein product: CASTREASGANVLTF.